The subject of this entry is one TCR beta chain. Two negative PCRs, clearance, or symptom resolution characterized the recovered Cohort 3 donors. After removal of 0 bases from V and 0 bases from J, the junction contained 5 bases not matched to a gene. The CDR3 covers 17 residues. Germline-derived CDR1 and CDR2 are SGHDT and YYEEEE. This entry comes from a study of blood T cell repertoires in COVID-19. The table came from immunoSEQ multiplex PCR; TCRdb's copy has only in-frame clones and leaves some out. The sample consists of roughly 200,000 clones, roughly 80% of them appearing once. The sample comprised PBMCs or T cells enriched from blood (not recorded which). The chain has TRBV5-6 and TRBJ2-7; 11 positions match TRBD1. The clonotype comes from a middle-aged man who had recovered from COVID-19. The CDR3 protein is CASSLALGQGGSYEQYV. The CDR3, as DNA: TGTGCCAGCAGCTTGGCGCTGGGACAGGGGGGCTCCTACGAGCAGTACGTC.